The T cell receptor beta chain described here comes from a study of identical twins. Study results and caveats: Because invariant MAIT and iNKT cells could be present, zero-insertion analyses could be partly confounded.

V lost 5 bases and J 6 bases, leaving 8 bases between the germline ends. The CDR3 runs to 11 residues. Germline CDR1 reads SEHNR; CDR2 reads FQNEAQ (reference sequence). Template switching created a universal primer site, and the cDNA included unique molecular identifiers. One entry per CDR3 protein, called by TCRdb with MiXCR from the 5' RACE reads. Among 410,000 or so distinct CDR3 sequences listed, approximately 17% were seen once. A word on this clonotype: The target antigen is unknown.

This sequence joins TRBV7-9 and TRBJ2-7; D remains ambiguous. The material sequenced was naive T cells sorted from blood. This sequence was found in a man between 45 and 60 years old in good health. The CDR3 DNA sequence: TGTGCCAGCAGCGAGGACCTCGAGCAGTACTTC. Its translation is CASSEDLEQYF.